What follows describes a single T cell receptor beta chain. The antigen remains unidentified. The sort gate was single viable CD3+CD4+CD8-CD45RO+ cells for memory CD4+ T cells. Serostatus was set by detecting CMV pp150, pp28, p38, p52 IgG. The CDR3 runs 16 residues. V was pared by 4 bases and J by 9 bases, with 22 bases between. Germline CDR1 and CDR2: SEHNR and FQNEAQ (reference sequence). This specimen comes from a study of memory CD4+ T cells and cytomegalovirus serostatus. In the original workflow: After removing out-of-frame reads, around 2,100,000 distinct TCRbeta sequences remained. The table came from immunoSEQ multiplex PCR; TCRdb's copy has only in-frame clones and leaves some out. The DNA gave D and trimming, while V, J and clone size come from that table. The table shows tens of thousands of clones, with approximately 74% occurring only once. Study-wide points: Suggested: most of the CMV-linked TCR signature lies in CD4+ memory cells. Each of approximately 70 CMV-associated TCRbeta sequences occurred in one to five individuals.

The sample consisted of memory CD4+ T cells from blood. V and J are TRBV7-9 and TRBJ1-5; no clear D. The receptor comes from an adult in good health and CMV-seropositive. The chain's CDR3 is CASSSTRGTGEAPQHF. The CDR3 DNA sequence: TGTGCCAGCAGCTCCACCCGGGGAACCGGGGAGGCGCCCCAGCATTTT.